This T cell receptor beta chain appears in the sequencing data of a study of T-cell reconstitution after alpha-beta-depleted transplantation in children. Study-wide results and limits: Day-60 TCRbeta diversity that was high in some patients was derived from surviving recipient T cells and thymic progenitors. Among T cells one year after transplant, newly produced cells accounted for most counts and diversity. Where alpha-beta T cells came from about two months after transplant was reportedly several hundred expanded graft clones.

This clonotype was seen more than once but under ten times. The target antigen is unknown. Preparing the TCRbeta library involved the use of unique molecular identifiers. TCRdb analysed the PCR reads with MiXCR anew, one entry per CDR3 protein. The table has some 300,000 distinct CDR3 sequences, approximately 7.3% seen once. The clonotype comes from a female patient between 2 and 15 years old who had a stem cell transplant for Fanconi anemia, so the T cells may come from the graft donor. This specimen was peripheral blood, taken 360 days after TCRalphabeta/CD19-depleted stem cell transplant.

Written as DNA, the CDR3 is TGTGCCAGCAGCACTCCGGACAGGTATACCGGGGAGCTGTTTTTT. Its translation is CASSTPDRYTGELFF. This chain links TRBV6-2 or TRBV6-3 with TRBJ2-2, with TRBD1 matching 7 bases. V lost 6 bases, J lost 5 bases, and 9 bases stayed unmatched. Germline CDR1 reads MNHEY; CDR2 reads SVGEGT. The CDR3 is 15 amino acids.